One and the same sample provided the 24 T cell receptor beta chains below, sequenced in a study of Graves' ophthalmopathy and Graves' hyperthyroidism. RNA served as the template for amplifying TCR beta CDR3 regions. An initial RT-PCR round employing HTBI primers preceded a second-round multiplex PCR. Using its own MiXCR run on the multiplex PCR reads, TCRdb lists one record per CDR3 protein. This sample has about 700,000 distinct CDR3 sequences; approximately 40% occur once, and the top ten carry about 40%. The source material was peripheral blood. These receptors came from an adult man with Graves' ophthalmopathy.

This clonotype was detected many times. Mismatch with germline at one junction end may stem from a read error. CDR3 sequence (DNA): TGTGCTAGCAGCTGGACAGTTCCTAACTATGGCTACACCTTC. This sequence encodes CASSWTVPNYGYTF. V and J are TRBV7-7 and TRBJ1-2, with TRBD1 as a possible D gene (6 bases). The CDR3 is 14 residues long. From germline, CDR1 is SSHAT and CDR2 FNYEAQ (reference sequence).

This clonotype was recorded at least ten times. The J gene is TRBJ2-5, the V gene TRBV20-1; weak D call: TRBD2 (6 bases). Trimming took off 3 bases at V and 0 bases at J, with 8 bases between the two ends. Looked up from germline, CDR1 is DFQATT and CDR2 is SNEGSKA (reference sequence). This CDR3 is 13 amino acids long. The CDR3 nucleotides read TGCAGTGCTAGTGGAGGGAACCAAGAGACCCAGTACTTC. As protein: CSASGGNQETQYF.

This clonotype was detected a few times. V gene TRBV4-1 combines with J gene TRBJ1-2; possible D gene TRBD1, 5 bases. Trimming took 7 bases from V and 8 from J, leaving 14 bases between them. CDR3 length equals 12 residues. Looked up from germline, CDR1 is MGHRA and CDR2 is YSYEKL. CDR3 bases: TGCGCCAGCAAGGGGAGAAACGCGGGCTACACCTTC. Protein: CASKGRNAGYTF.

This clonotype was counted only a few times. The genes are TRBV24-1 and TRBJ2-1; TRBD2 matches 10 bases. The germline V gene encodes CDR1 KGHDR and CDR2 SFDVKD. The CDR3 loop spans 16 amino acids. V lost 3 bases and J lost 7; bases outside the gene matches: 8. The CDR3 sequence: CATSDPLAGEGNEQFF. The DNA of the CDR3 is TGTGCCACCAGTGATCCCCTAGCGGGAGAGGGTAATGAGCAGTTCTTC.

This clonotype was seen repeatedly, ten times or more. Its ends do not fully match the called genes, so a read error is possible. The chain employs TRBV10-3 and TRBJ1-2; maybe TRBD1 (6 bases). The CDR3 contains 15 residues. Germline V lookup: CDR1 ENHRY, CDR2 SYGVKD. The CDR3: CASSPAGGQTSGYTF. DNA for the CDR3: TGTGCCAGCAGTCCCGCTGGGGGACAAACGTCCGGCTACACCTTC.

This clonotype was counted only a few times. The chain is built from TRBV7-2 and TRBJ1-2, with TRBD1 identical over 12 bases. The ends lost 5 bases at V and 4 bases at J; junction bases unmatched: 8. In germline, CDR1 is SGHTA, CDR2 FQGNSA. CDR3 length equals 16 residues. CDR3 nucleotide sequence: TGTGCCAGCAGCGGAGGGGGGACAGGGGGCTTCTATGGCTACACCTTC. This translates into CASSGGGTGGFYGYTF.

The chain recombines TRBV20-1 with TRBJ1-6; D call uncertain. Germline CDR1 and CDR2: DFQATT and SNEGSKA (reference sequence). The CDR3 is 13 amino acids. Trimming took 6 bases from V and 10 from J, leaving 16 bases between them. CDR3 amino acids: CSASSQAQSPLHF. The DNA for the CDR3 is TGCAGTGCCAGCAGCCAAGCCCAATCACCCCTCCACTTT.

The J gene is TRBJ2-7, the V gene TRBV25-1, with 8 bases fitting TRBD2. V lost 6 bases, J lost 6 bases, and 13 bases stayed unmatched. Germline V gene data show CDR1 as MGHDK and CDR2 as SYGVNS. This CDR3 comprises 15 residues. The CDR3 protein is CASRPGGSGSSEQYF. The CDR3 region has the DNA TGTGCCAGCAGGCCCGGGGGCAGCGGGAGTTCCGAGCAGTACTTC.

There are many counts of this clonotype. Here the CDR3 DNA reads TGCAGTGCTAGAGATCTTGCCAGGGCGGATGAAAAACTGTTTTTT. This sequence encodes CSARDLARADEKLFF. This chain joins TRBV20-1 and TRBJ1-4, with TRBD1 as a possible D gene (5 bases). The CDR3 is 15 amino acids. Germline values: CDR1 DFQATT, CDR2 SNEGSKA (reference sequence). With 0 bases removed from V and 6 bases from J, the gap between germline ends came to 14 bases.

This clonotype was seen more than once but under ten times. The chain joins TRBV10-3 to TRBJ1-5; D gene ambiguous. The germline CDR1 and CDR2 sequences are ENHRY and SYGVKD. With 2 bases removed from V and 4 bases from J, the gap between germline ends came to 9 bases. The CDR3 length is 14 residues. The chain's CDR3 is CAISEPGQNQPQHF. As DNA, the CDR3 is TGTGCCATCAGTGAGCCCGGGCAAAATCAGCCCCAGCATTTT.

This clonotype has a handful of counts. A read error may account for a junction end that differs from germline. This chain uses TRBV10-2 with TRBJ2-6; D is perhaps TRBD1 or TRBD2 (6 bases each). The CDR3 runs to 15 residues. Germline V gene sequence: CDR1 WSHSY, CDR2 SAAADI. CDR3 nucleotide sequence: TGTGCCAGCAGCCAGAGGGGGGCCGGGGCCAACGTCCTGACTTTC. This sequence encodes CASSQRGAGANVLTF.

The rearrangement joins TRBV20-1 to TRBJ1-4; D gene ambiguous. CDR3 size: 15 residues. Germline CDR1 is DFQATT and CDR2 is SNEGSKA (reference sequence). V was clipped by 3 bases and J by 5 bases, with 16 bases between them. The CDR3 sequence: CSASPDGSRNEKLFF. CDR3 coding DNA: TGCAGTGCTAGCCCGGACGGGAGTAGGAATGAAAAACTGTTTTTT.

On this clonotype itself: A read error likely explains this, since a far larger clone differs by one base. J is TRBJ1-5 and V is TRBV20-1; D is ambiguous. V was cut by 0 bases and J by 5 bases, with 5 bases left in between. The CDR3 runs 12 residues. Germline-derived CDR1 and CDR2 are DFQATT and SNEGSKA (reference sequence). CDR3 nucleotides: TGCAGTGCTAGAGATGGGGATCAGCCCCAGCATTTT. Its translation: CSARDGDQPQHF.

This clonotype was counted ten times or more. The rearrangement links TRBV7-6 to TRBJ2-7; 14 bases map to TRBD2. The CDR3 sequence is 18 residues long. Germline values: CDR1 SGHVS, CDR2 FNYEAQ. V dropped 2 bases and J dropped 5; count of bases not matched to a gene: 11. The CDR3, as DNA: TGTGCCAGCAGCTTATACGGGACTAGCGGGAGTTTCGTGCACGAGCAGTACTTC. This sequence encodes CASSLYGTSGSFVHEQYF. Combining the CDR3 with reference TRBV7-6 and TRBJ2-7 gives the whole variable domain GAGVSQSPRYKVTKRGQDVALRCDPISGHVSLYWYRQALGQGPEFLTYFNYEAQQDKSGLPNDRFSAERPEGSISTLTIQRTEQRDSAMYRCASSLYGTSGSFVHEQYFGPGTRLTVT.

The CDR3 DNA is TGTGCCATAGGGACGGACCCAAATGAGCAGTTCTTC. Its protein product is CAIGTDPNEQFF. The chain has TRBV10-3 and TRBJ2-7; D may match TRBD1 or TRBD2 (5 bases each). The J call may be in error: the DNA end matches TRBJ2-1 better. Per germline, CDR1 ENHRY and CDR2 SYGVKD. This CDR3 region has 12 residues.

The J gene is TRBJ1-1, the V gene TRBV12-3 or TRBV12-4, with a possible D match to TRBD1 (5 bases). Trimming stripped 3 bases from V and 8 bases from J, with 16 bases between. The CDR3 contains 14 residues. This chain's CDR3 is CASSFGTLSTEAFF. CDR3 DNA sequence: TGTGCCAGCAGTTTCGGGACGCTCAGCACGGAAGCTTTCTTT.

A few counts support this clonotype. The chain is built from TRBV6-1 and TRBJ1-1; the match to TRBD1 covers 7 bases. The germline CDR1 and CDR2 sequences are MNHNS and SASEGT. CDR3 length: 14 residues. J gave up 4 bases and V 5 bases, and 7 bases lay outside the gene matches. The CDR3 bases are TGTGCCAGCAGTCCACAGGGGACCCTCACTGAAGCTTTCTTT. Its protein is CASSPQGTLTEAFF.

This clonotype turned up a few times. The chain carries TRBV2 and TRBJ2-7, with TRBD1 matching over 8 bases. CDR1 and CDR2 (germline): SNHLY, FYNNEI. V was clipped by 8 bases and J by 3 bases; unmatched bases: 9. The CDR3 runs to 14 residues. In DNA, the CDR3 is TGTGCCAGCCGTAATGGACAGGGACACTACGAGCAGTACTTC. Encoded protein: CASRNGQGHYEQYF.

The V and J genes are TRBV7-2 and TRBJ2-7; D remains unclear. This CDR3 has 16 amino acids. With 3 bases removed from V and 3 bases from J, the gap between germline ends came to 18 bases. Germline V CDR1 and CDR2: SGHTA, FQGNSA. CDR3 loop: CASSLLSSNLYYEQYF. In DNA form, the CDR3 reads TGTGCCAGCAGCTTGCTGTCCAGCAATTTATACTACGAGCAGTACTTC. The variable domain in full, completed from reference TRBV7-2 and TRBJ2-7, reads GAGVSQSPSNKVTEKGKDVELRCDPISGHTALYWYRQSLGQGLEFLIYFQGNSAPDKSGLPSDRFSAERTGGSVSTLTIQRTQQEDSAVYLCASSLLSSNLYYEQYFGPGTRLTVT.

The chain has TRBV29-1 and TRBJ1-3, with unresolved D. Trimming shortened V by 6 bases and J by 7 bases, and 13 bases separated the two germline ends. Germline assignment: CDR1 SQVTM and CDR2 ANQGSEA. This CDR3 spans 12 amino acids. The CDR3, as DNA: TGCAGCGTACCGGGAAATATGAACACCATATATTTT. Residues: CSVPGNMNTIYF.

This clonotype was counted a few times. The chain links TRBV25-1 to TRBJ1-2; TRBD1 might be the D (6 bases). Germline assignment: CDR1 MGHDK and CDR2 SYGVNS. The CDR3 is 13 residues long. V dropped 7 bases and J dropped 4 bases, with 13 bases sitting between them. The CDR3 is CASTLGGAYGYTF. For the CDR3, the DNA is TGTGCCAGCACCCTAGGGGGGGCCTATGGCTACACCTTC.

The chain is built from TRBV11-2 and TRBJ2-3; TRBD2 aligns across 8 bases. CDR1 is SGHAT and CDR2 is FQNNGV in the germline V gene. The CDR3 has 15 residues. The V segment lost 3 bases and the J segment 1 base; nucleotides outside the gene matches: 3. The CDR3 loop reads CASSFRSGGTDTQYF. CDR3 in DNA: TGTGCCAGCAGCTTTCGTAGCGGGGGCACAGATACGCAGTATTTT.

CDR3 DNA: TGTGCCAGCAGTTGGACAGGGTCGAGCTCCTACGAGCAGTACTTC. Its translation is CASSWTGSSSYEQYF. The chain employs TRBV2 and TRBJ2-7; 8 bases are shared with TRBD1. This CDR3 is built from 15 residues. Germline CDR1 reads SNHLY; CDR2 reads FYNNEI. V shed 5 bases and J 0 bases; nucleotides not matched to a gene: 6. Supplemented by reference TRBV2 and TRBJ2-7, the full variable domain reads EPEVTQTPSHQVTQMGQEVILRCVPISNHLYFYWYRQILGQKVEFLVSFYNNEISEKSEIFDDQFSVERPDGSNFTLKIRSTKLEDSAMYFCASSWTGSSSYEQYFGPGTRLTVT.

Concerning this clonotype: This may arise from a read error, as a much more abundant clone is one base away. Lacking the conserved final phenylalanine or tryptophan, this CDR3 likely reflects a read error. This chain connects TRBV7-9 to TRBJ2-7; D perhaps matches TRBD2 (7 bases). Germline V CDR1 and CDR2: SEHNR, FQNEAQ (reference sequence). V lost 2 bases, J lost 6 bases, and 14 bases lay in between. This CDR3 comprises 14 residues. The CDR3 spells CASSLYGGPGEQYL. CDR3 coding DNA: TGTGCCAGCAGCTTATACGGGGGGCCTGGCGAGCAGTACCTC.